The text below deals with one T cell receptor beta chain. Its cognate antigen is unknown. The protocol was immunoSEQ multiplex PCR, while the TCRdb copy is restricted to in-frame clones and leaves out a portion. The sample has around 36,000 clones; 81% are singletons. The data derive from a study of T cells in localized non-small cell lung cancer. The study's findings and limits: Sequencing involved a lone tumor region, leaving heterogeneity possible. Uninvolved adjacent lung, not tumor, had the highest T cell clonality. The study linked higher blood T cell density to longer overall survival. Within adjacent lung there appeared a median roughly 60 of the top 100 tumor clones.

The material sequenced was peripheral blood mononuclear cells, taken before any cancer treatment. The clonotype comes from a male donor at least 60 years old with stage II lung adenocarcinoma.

CDR3 amino acids: CASSRTALTDEKLFF. The CDR3, as DNA: TGTGCCAGCTCCCGTACGGCCCTCACCGATGAAAAACTGTTTTTT. The V gene is TRBV18, the J gene TRBJ1-4; D is undetermined. The CDR3 contains 15 residues. Germline V lookup: CDR1 KGHSH, CDR2 LQKENI. Trimming took off 6 bases at V and 6 bases at J, with 17 bases between the two ends.